The 12 T cell receptor beta chains reported below all come from one sample, sequenced in a study of human T cells and chemical hapten exposure. TCRdb recomputed calls from the RACE reads with MiXCR, one row per CDR3 protein. Here the sample spans some 91,000 distinct CDR3 sequences, 25% to 30% being singletons. The time point here: patch test 3, about 24 weeks after DPC sensitization. Indicated treatment: therapeutic diphenylcyclopropenone sensitization with weekly scalp DPC. Sequenced here: whole blood, sampled in connection with sensitization to the hapten diphenylcyclopropenone (DPC). These receptors were taken from a man aged 40-49 years with alopecia areata. Some clones in this sample may be carry-over from other donors' samples.

The genes are TRBV28 and TRBJ2-3; 10 bases fit TRBD2. From germline, CDR1 is MDHEN and CDR2 SYDVKM. With 7 bases clipped from V and 0 bases from J, the junction kept 7 bases outside the gene matches. CDR3 size: 16 residues. The CDR3 coding sequence is TGTGCCAGCAATCTCTTAGCGGGAGGAAGCACAGATACGCAGTATTTT. Residues: CASNLLAGGSTDTQYF.

This clonotype was seen more than once but under ten times. This chain joins TRBV13 and TRBJ1-6, with 7 bases aligning to TRBD1. Germline assignment: CDR1 PRHDT and CDR2 FYEKMQ (reference sequence). The CDR3 length is 16 residues. Losses at the gene ends were 1 base for V and 5 bases for J; bases not matched to a gene: 5. DNA for the CDR3: TGTGCCAGCAGCTTAGTAGCCAGGGGGAATAATTCACCCCTCCACTTT. It yields the protein CASSLVARGNNSPLHF.

The V and J genes are TRBV11-3 and TRBJ2-1, with 10 bases identical to TRBD2. After removal of 4 bases from V and 10 bases from J, the junction contained 7 bases not matched to a gene. Germline loops: CDR1 SGHNT, CDR2 YENEEA. This CDR3 has 14 residues. CDR3: CASSSRAGGDEQFF. In DNA, the CDR3 is TGTGCCAGCAGCTCACGAGCGGGAGGGGACGAGCAGTTCTTC.

This clonotype was seen more than once but under ten times. The chain combines TRBV7-2 with TRBJ1-5; TRBD1 agrees at 8 bases. The CDR3 has 15 amino acids. The trim removed 6 bases at V and 7 bases at J, leaving 11 bases unmatched. CDR1 SGHTA and CDR2 FQGNSA come from the germline V gene. The CDR3 DNA follows: TGTGCCAGCAGTCAGACAGGGGATTCCAGGCAGCCCCAGCATTTT. Translation: CASSQTGDSRQPQHF.

The V and J genes are TRBV6-4 and TRBJ2-1, with TRBD2 matching over 10 bases. Trimming took 4 bases from V and 6 from J; bases not matched to a gene: 9. CDR1 and CDR2 (germline): MRHNA, SNTAGT. This CDR3 has 16 residues. CDR3 loop: CASSGVAGGRGNEQFF. CDR3 DNA: TGTGCCAGCAGTGGAGTAGCGGGAGGTCGGGGCAATGAGCAGTTCTTC.

A few counts support this clonotype. The gene calls are TRBV9 and TRBJ2-5, with D uncertain. Trimming took off 0 bases at V and 4 bases at J, with 4 bases between the two ends. Looked up from germline, CDR1 is SGDLS and CDR2 is YYNGEE. The CDR3 loop spans 12 amino acids. CDR3 DNA sequence: TGTGCCAGCAGCGTAGCAGGAGAGACCCAGTACTTC. Its protein product is CASSVAGETQYF.

The table lists this clonotype with a few counts. The chain is built from TRBV20-1 and TRBJ2-7; D unclear. The germline V gene encodes CDR1 DFQATT and CDR2 SNEGSKA (reference sequence). Between the trimmed V and J ends, which lost 0 bases and 5 bases, there was a span of 5 bases. This CDR3 comprises 11 residues. CDR3 nucleotides: TGCAGTGCTAGAGAATCAGACGAGCAGTACTTC. Its protein is CSARESDEQYF.

J is TRBJ2-3 and V is TRBV5-1; D gene ambiguous. CDR3 length: 15 amino acids. Trimming took off 0 bases at V and 1 base at J, with 9 bases between the two ends. Germline V gene data show CDR1 as SGHRS and CDR2 as YFSETQ. The chain's CDR3 is CASSLAVAGTDTQYF. The CDR3 DNA reads TGCGCCAGCAGCTTGGCCGTCGCCGGCACAGATACGCAGTATTTT.

This clonotype was counted many times. The chain recombines TRBV24-1 with TRBJ2-3; tentative D call: TRBD1 (5 bases). The CDR3 covers 16 residues. Trimming removed 3 bases at V and 5 bases at J, with 17 bases between. Germline lookup yields CDR1 KGHDR and CDR2 SFDVKD. The CDR3 protein is CATSDPTGLFRDTQYF. DNA of the CDR3: TGTGCCACCAGTGATCCAACAGGATTATTCCGAGATACGCAGTATTTT.

V is TRBV20-1 and J is TRBJ2-1; no clear D. The CDR3 runs to 15 residues. V lost 0 bases, J lost 4 bases, and 13 bases lay in between. Germline-derived CDR1 and CDR2 are DFQATT and SNEGSKA (reference sequence). The CDR3 spells CSARDLGLMYNEQFF. The CDR3 nucleotides are TGCAGTGCTAGAGATCTCGGCCTCATGTACAATGAGCAGTTCTTC.

This clonotype was detected once. As DNA, the CDR3 is TGCAGTGCTAGAGGACGTTACAATGAGCAGTTCTTC. It yields the protein CSARGRYNEQFF. The gene calls are TRBV20-1 and TRBJ2-1; no clear D. Germline values: CDR1 DFQATT, CDR2 SNEGSKA (reference sequence). V gave up 1 base and J gave up 4 bases, with 5 bases separating them. The CDR3 runs 12 residues.

The rearrangement links TRBV28 to TRBJ2-7; D not certain. Germline V gene sequence: CDR1 MDHEN, CDR2 SYDVKM. Between the trimmed V and J ends, which lost 9 bases and 4 bases, there was a span of 10 bases. CDR3 length: 11 amino acids. This chain's CDR3 is CASGPGYEQYF. CDR3 in DNA: TGTGCCAGTGGCCCAGGATACGAGCAGTACTTC.